These T cell receptor beta chains were read from a single sample in a study of OX40 agonist ivuxolimab in advanced cancers. Produced via immunoSEQ multiplex PCR; TCRdb's table is partial and in-frame only. This table has over 45,000 clones, about 80% appearing once. The sequencing used CD4+ or CD8+ T cells sorted from blood, collected in a trial of the OX40 agonist ivuxolimab. All receptors come from an adult with an advanced solid tumor such as melanoma, head and neck, liver or kidney cancer. The CDR3 runs from the conserved cysteine through the conserved F or W. The D gene is left open where the match is weak. Rows give clone size only sometimes, using once, few, many, or a class for an expanded clone.

j_call	clone_size	d_call	v_call	cdr3_nt	cdr3_aa
TRBJ1-3	.	.	TRBV6-5	TGTGCCAGCAGTTACAGTCCCAGCCCTGGAAACACCATATATTTT	CASSYSPSPGNTIYF
TRBJ2-1	.	TRBD2	TRBV11-2	TGTGCCAGCAGCTTAGGGCCTAGCGGGGGGGTTGAGCAGTTCTTC	CASSLGPSGGVEQFF
TRBJ2-2	.	TRBD2	TRBV7-2	TGTGCCAGCAGCCCGACCCGACTAGCGGGCGCCGGGGAGCTGTTTTTT	CASSPTRLAGAGELFF
TRBJ2-7	.	.	TRBV10-2	TGCGCCAGCTTCGGGGGCTACGAGCAGTACTTC	CASFGGYEQYF
TRBJ2-7	few	TRBD1	TRBV27	TGTGCCAGCAACAGACAGGGAAGACCCGAGCAGTACTTC	CASNRQGRPEQYF
TRBJ2-5	.	TRBD1	TRBV6-6	TGTGCCAGCAGTCCCACCTTTGACAGGGTGGAGACCCAGTACTTC	CASSPTFDRVETQYF
TRBJ1-1	.	.	TRBV2	TGTGCCAGCAGGGCGGGCAGAAACACTGAAGCTTTCTTT	CASRAGRNTEAFF
TRBJ2-5	.	TRBD1	TRBV19	TGTGCCAGTAGTATTGGGACAGGTCAAGAGACCCAGTACTTC	CASSIGTGQETQYF
TRBJ2-4	.	.	TRBV28	TGTGCCAGCAGAGGGGGACTGAGACCCGGGGGGTCCAAAAACATTCAGTACTTC	CASRGGLRPGGSKNIQYF
TRBJ2-7	.	TRBD1	TRBV6-1	TGTGCCAGCAGACTGACAGGGGGCTCCTACGAGCAGTACTTC	CASRLTGGSYEQYF
TRBJ1-2	.	TRBD1	TRBV28	TGTGCCAGCAGTTATGGACAGGGGGGCCTATTGGGCTACACCTTC	CASSYGQGGLLGYTF
TRBJ2-7	.	TRBD1	TRBV7-3	TGTGCCAGCAGCCCCGACAGGGGGCTTATCTACGAGCAGTACTTC	CASSPDRGLIYEQYF
TRBJ2-2	.	.	TRBV19	TGTGCCAGTAGTATGTACAGAAACACCGGGGAGCTGTTTTTT	CASSMYRNTGELFF
TRBJ1-1	.	.	TRBV19	TGTGCCAGTAGTCCTAGGGGGGTGACTGAAGCTTTCTTT	CASSPRGVTEAFF
TRBJ1-2	.	.	TRBV30	TGTGCCCGGAGTGCGGGCACAGTCCTTGGGCTTAGTGGCTACACCTTC	CARSAGTVLGLSGYTF
TRBJ2-7	.	TRBD1	TRBV9	TGTGCCAGCAGCCCAAGACAGGGCAGGGGCGAGCAGTACTTC	CASSPRQGRGEQYF
TRBJ2-1	.	TRBD2	TRBV9	TGTGCCAGCAGCGTAACCCCTAGCGGGAGGCCTCGCTCCTACAATGAGCAGTTCTTC	CASSVTPSGRPRSYNEQFF
TRBJ2-1	.	TRBD2	TRBV11-3	TGTGCCAGCAGCATCGTAGCGGGGGGGAATGAGCAGTTCTTC	CASSIVAGGNEQFF
TRBJ1-1	.	.	TRBV7-8	TGTGCCAGCAGCTTATTACAGAACACTGAAGCTTTCTTT	CASSLLQNTEAFF
TRBJ2-1	.	TRBD2	TRBV5-5	TGTGCCAGCAGCCGTTCCGGGACTAGCGTCTCCTACAATGAGCAGTTCTTC	CASSRSGTSVSYNEQFF
TRBJ2-1	.	TRBD2	TRBV10-2	TGCGCCACCTCAAAGGGACTAGCGGGAGACGGCCCGAAAAATGAGCAGTTCTTC	CATSKGLAGDGPKNEQFF
TRBJ2-1	.	.	TRBV15	TGTGCCACCAGCAGAGATCGAGCGGGTGCCTACAATGAGCAGTTCTTC	CATSRDRAGAYNEQFF
TRBJ1-2	.	.	TRBV9	TGTGCCAGCAGCGTAGAAAACAGTAACTATGGCTACACCTTC	CASSVENSNYGYTF
TRBJ2-2	.	.	TRBV7-2	TGTGCCAGCAGCCTCGGAGGGGGGGCCGTCACCGGGGAGCTGTTTTTT	CASSLGGGAVTGELFF
TRBJ2-7	.	TRBD1	TRBV18	TGTGCCAGCTCTCAACGGGGACAGGGAGGCTCCTACGAGCAGTACTTC	CASSQRGQGGSYEQYF
TRBJ2-5	few	.	TRBV9	TGTGCCAGCAGCACACCGACAGGAGGGATGCAAGAGACCCAGTACTTC	CASSTPTGGMQETQYF